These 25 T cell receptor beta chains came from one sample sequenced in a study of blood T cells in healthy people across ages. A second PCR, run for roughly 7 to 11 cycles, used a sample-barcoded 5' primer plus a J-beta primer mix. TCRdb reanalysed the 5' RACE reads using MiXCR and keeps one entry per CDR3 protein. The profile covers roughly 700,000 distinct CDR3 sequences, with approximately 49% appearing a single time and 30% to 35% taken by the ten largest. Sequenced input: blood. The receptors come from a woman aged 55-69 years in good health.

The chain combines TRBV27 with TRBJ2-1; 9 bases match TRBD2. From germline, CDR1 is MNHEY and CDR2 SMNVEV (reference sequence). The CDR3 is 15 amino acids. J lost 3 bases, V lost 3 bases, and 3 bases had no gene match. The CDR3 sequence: CASSLTSGNYNEQFF. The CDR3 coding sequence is TGTGCCAGCAGTTTGACTAGCGGAAACTACAATGAGCAGTTCTTC.

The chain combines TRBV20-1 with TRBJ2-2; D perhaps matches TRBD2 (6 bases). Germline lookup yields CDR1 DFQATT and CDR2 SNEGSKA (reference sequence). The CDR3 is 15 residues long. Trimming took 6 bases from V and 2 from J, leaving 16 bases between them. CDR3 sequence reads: CSAGRRDSNTGELFF. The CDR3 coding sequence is TGCAGTGCAGGGCGCCGGGACTCCAACACCGGGGAGCTGTTTTTT.

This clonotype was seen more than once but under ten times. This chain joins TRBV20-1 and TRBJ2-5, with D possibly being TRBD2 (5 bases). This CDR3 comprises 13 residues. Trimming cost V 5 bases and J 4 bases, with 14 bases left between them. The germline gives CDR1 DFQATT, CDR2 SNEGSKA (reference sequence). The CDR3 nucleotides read TGCAGTGCTGAAGAAGACTATGGAGAGACCCAGTACTTC. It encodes CSAEEDYGETQYF.

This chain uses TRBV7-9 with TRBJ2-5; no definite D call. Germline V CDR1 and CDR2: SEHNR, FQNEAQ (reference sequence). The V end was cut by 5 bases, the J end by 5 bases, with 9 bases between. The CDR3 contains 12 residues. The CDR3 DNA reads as TGTGCCAGCAGCCGACGGTTGGAGACCCAGTACTTC. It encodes CASSRRLETQYF.

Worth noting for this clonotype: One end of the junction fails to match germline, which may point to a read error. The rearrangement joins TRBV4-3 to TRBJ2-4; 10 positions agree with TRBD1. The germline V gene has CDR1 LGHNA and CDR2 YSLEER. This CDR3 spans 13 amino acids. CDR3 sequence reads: CTSSQDRGTPPYF. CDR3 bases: TGCACCAGCAGCCAGGACAGGGGGACCCCACCGTACTTC.

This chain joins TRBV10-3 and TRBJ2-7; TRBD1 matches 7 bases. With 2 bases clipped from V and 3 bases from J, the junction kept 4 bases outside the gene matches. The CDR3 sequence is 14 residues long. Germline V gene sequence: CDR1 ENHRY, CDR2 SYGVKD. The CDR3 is CAISEGRTGYEQYF. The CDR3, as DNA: TGTGCCATCAGTGAGGGTCGGACAGGCTACGAGCAGTACTTC.

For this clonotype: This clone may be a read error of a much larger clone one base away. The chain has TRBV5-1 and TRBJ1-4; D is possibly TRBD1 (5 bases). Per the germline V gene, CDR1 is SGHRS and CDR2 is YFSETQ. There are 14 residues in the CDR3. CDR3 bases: TGCGCCAGCAGCGTGGGACCTTCTAAAGAAAAACTGTTTTTT. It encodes CASSVGPSKEKLFF.

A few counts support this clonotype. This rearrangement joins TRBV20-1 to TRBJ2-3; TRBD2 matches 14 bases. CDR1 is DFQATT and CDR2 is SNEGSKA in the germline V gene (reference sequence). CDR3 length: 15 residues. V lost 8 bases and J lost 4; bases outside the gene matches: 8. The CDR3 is CSTGTSGSGADTQYF. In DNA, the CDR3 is TGCAGTACGGGGACTAGCGGGAGCGGAGCAGATACGCAGTATTTT.

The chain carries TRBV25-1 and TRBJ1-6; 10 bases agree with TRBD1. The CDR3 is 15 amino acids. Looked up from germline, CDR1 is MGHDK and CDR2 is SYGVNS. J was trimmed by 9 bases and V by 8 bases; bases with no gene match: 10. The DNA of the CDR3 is TGTGCCAGCTCGGGACAGGGGCTCCTTACTTCACCCCTCCACTTT. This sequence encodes CASSGQGLLTSPLHF.

The CDR3 loop is CASSFGPGRNEQFF. Written as DNA, the CDR3 is TGTGCCAGCAGCTTCGGTCCAGGTCGCAATGAGCAGTTCTTC. The chain couples TRBV7-2 to TRBJ2-1; D ambiguous. Germline V gene lookup returns CDR1 SGHTA and CDR2 FQGNSA. Trimming left V 3 bases short and J 6 bases short, with 12 bases between. This CDR3 comprises 14 residues.

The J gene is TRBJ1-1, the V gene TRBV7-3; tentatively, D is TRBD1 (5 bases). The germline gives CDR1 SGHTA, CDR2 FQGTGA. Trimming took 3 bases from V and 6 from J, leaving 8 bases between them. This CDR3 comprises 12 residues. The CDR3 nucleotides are TGTGCCAGCAGCTTCCGGGGGGCTGAAGCTTTCTTT. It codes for CASSFRGAEAFF. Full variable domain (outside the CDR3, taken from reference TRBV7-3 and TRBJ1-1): GAGVSQTPSNKVTEKGKYVELRCDPISGHTALYWYRQSLGQGPEFLIYFQGTGAADDSGLPNDRFFAVRPEGSVSTLKIQRTERGDSAVYLCASSFRGAEAFFGQGTRLTVV.

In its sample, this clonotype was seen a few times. CDR3 nucleotides: TGCAGTGCTAGTAGTGCCTGGGACACTGAAGCTTTCTTT. It translates to CSASSAWDTEAFF. The V and J genes are TRBV20-1 and TRBJ1-1; D gene uncertain. The V and J ends lost 3 bases and 3 bases respectively, with 11 bases between them. The CDR3 has 13 amino acids. Germline values: CDR1 DFQATT, CDR2 SNEGSKA (reference sequence).

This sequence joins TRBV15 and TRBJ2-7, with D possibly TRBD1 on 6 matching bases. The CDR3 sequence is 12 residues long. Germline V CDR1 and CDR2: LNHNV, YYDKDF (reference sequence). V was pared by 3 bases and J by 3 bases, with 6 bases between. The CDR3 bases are TGTGCCACCAGCAGGGACAGCTACGAGCAGTACTTC. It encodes CATSRDSYEQYF. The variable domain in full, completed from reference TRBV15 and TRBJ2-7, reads DAMVIQNPRYQVTQFGKPVTLSCSQTLNHNVMYWYQQKSSQAPKLLFHYYDKDFNNEADTPDNFQSRRPNTSFCFLDIRSPGLGDTAMYLCATSRDSYEQYFGPGTRLTVT.

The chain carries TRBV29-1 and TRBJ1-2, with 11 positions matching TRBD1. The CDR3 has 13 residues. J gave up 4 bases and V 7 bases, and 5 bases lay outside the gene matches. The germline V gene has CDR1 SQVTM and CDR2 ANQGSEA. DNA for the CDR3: TGCAGCGCCGGGACAGGGGGTACCTATGGCTACACCTTC. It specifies CSAGTGGTYGYTF.

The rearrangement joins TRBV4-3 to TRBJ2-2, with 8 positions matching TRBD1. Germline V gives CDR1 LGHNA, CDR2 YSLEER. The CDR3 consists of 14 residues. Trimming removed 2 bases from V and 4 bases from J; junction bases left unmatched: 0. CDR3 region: CASSQTGGTGELFF. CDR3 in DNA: TGCGCCAGCAGCCAAACAGGGGGCACCGGGGAGCTGTTTTTT.

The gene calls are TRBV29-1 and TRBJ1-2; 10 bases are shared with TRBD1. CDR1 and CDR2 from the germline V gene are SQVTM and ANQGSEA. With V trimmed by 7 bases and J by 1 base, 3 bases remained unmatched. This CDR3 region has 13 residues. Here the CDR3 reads CSGGQGDNYGYTF. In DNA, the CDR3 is TGCAGCGGTGGACAGGGGGATAACTATGGCTACACCTTC.

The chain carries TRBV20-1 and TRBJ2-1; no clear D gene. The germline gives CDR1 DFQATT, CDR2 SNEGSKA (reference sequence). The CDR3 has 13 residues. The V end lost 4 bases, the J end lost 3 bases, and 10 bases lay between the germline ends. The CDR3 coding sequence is TGCAGTGCTATCTATCCAGGCTACAATGAGCAGTTCTTC. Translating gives CSAIYPGYNEQFF.

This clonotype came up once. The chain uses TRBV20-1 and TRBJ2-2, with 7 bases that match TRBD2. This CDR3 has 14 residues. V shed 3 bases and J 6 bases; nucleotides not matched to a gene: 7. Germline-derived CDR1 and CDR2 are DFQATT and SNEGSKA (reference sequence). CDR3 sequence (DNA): TGCAGTGCTAGCTCCGGGAGCGGGGCCGGGGAGCTGTTTTTT. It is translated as CSASSGSGAGELFF.

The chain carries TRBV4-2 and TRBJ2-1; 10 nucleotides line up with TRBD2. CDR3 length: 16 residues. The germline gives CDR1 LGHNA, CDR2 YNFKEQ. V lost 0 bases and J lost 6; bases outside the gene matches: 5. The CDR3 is CASSQDGTSGVNEQFF. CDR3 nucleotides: TGTGCCAGCAGCCAAGACGGCACTAGCGGGGTCAATGAGCAGTTCTTC.

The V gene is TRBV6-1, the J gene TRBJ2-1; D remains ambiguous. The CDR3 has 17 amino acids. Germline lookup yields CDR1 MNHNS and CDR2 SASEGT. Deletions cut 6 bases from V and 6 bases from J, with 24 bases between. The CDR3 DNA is TGTGCCAGCAGCCAACAAACGTTCGTCTTATCTAGCAATGAGCAGTTCTTC. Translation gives CASSQQTFVLSSNEQFF.

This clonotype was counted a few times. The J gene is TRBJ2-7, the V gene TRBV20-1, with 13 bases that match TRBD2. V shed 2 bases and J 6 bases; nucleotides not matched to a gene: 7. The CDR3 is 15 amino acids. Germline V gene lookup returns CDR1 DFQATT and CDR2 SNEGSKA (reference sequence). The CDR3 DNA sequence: TGCAGTGCTAGACGGACTAGCGGGAGCCTTCGCGAGCAGTACTTC. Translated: CSARRTSGSLREQYF.

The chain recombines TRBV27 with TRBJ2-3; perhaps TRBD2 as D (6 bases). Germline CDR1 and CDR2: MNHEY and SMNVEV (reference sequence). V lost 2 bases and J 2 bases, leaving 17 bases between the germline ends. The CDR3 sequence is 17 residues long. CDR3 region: CASSLGNRLGHTDTQYF. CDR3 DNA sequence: TGTGCCAGCAGTTTAGGAAATCGACTAGGCCACACAGATACGCAGTATTTT.

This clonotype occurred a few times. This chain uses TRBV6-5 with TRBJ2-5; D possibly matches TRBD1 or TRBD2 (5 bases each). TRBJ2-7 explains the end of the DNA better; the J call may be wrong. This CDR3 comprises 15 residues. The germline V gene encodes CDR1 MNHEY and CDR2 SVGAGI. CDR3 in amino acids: CASSYSRWGSYEQYF. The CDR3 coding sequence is TGTGCCAGCAGTTACTCGAGGTGGGGGTCCTACGAGCAGTACTTC.

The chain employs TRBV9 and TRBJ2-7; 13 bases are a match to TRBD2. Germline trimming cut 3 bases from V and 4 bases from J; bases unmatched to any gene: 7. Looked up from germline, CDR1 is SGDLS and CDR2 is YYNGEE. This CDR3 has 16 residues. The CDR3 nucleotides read TGTGCCAGCAGCGGGAGGACTAGCGGGAGCCTGTACGAGCAGTACTTC. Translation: CASSGRTSGSLYEQYF.

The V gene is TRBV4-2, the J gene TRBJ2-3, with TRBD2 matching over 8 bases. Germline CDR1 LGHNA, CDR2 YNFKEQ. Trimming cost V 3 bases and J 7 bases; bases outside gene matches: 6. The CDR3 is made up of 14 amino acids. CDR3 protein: CASSQKLAGHTQYF. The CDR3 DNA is TGTGCCAGCAGCCAGAAATTAGCGGGACATACGCAGTATTTT.